One sample yielded the 6 T cell receptor beta chains listed below, sequenced in a study of T cell responses to AZD1222 COVID-19 vaccine. The repertoire was sequenced with immunoSEQ multiplex PCR; TCRdb's copy has only in-frame clones and lacks some. The sample contains some 120,000 clones, roughly 89% of which appear only once. The sequencing used peripheral blood, collected on day 0 of MenACWY control vaccination. These receptors came from an adult in good health.

The chain combines TRBV28 with TRBJ2-7, with unresolved D. Germline V CDR1 and CDR2: MDHEN, SYDVKM. CDR3 length: 11 residues. V lost 5 bases and J 4 bases, leaving 6 bases between the germline ends. CDR3: CASSTNYEQYF. The CDR3, as DNA: TGTGCCAGCAGTACCAATTACGAGCAGTACTTC.

This chain joins TRBV6-6 and TRBJ2-7, with TRBD1 matching 8 bases. This CDR3 has 14 residues. V was clipped by 6 bases and J by 2 bases; unmatched bases: 6. CDR1 is MNHNY and CDR2 is SVGAGI in the germline V gene (reference sequence). For the CDR3, the DNA is TGTGCCAGCAGCAGGACAGGGACCCCCTACGAGCAGTACTTC. The encoded protein is CASSRTGTPYEQYF.

The chain couples TRBV15 to TRBJ2-3; the D gene is possibly TRBD1 (6 bases). This CDR3 has 15 residues. Germline-derived CDR1 and CDR2 are LNHNV and YYDKDF (reference sequence). V was pared by 6 bases and J by 6 bases, with 19 bases between. CDR3: CATRGTSVIRDTQYF. Written as DNA, the CDR3 is TGTGCCACCAGAGGGACATCGGTGATTCGGGATACGCAGTATTTT.

The rearrangement joins TRBV5-6 to TRBJ1-3; TRBD1 might be the D (5 bases). This CDR3 contains 14 residues. The V end lost 2 bases, the J end lost 5 bases, and 11 bases lay between the germline ends. Germline lookup yields CDR1 SGHDT and CDR2 YYEEEE. Here the CDR3 DNA reads TGTGCCAGCAGCTTTTCAGGGATCAGAAACACCATATATTTT. Translating gives CASSFSGIRNTIYF.

This rearrangement joins TRBV13 to TRBJ2-5; TRBD2 matches 9 bases. This CDR3 has 15 amino acids. Trimming cost V 0 bases and J 5 bases; bases outside gene matches: 4. Germline assignment: CDR1 PRHDT and CDR2 FYEKMQ (reference sequence). The CDR3: CASSLGGLAGETQYF. In nucleotides, the CDR3 is TGTGCCAGCAGCTTAGGGGGACTAGCCGGGGAGACCCAGTACTTC.

The chain combines TRBV5-1 with TRBJ2-5, with a possible D match to TRBD1 (6 bases). The germline V gene has CDR1 SGHRS and CDR2 YFSETQ. V gave up 1 base and J gave up 3 bases, with 7 bases separating them. The CDR3 totals 13 residues. CDR3 sequence: CASSLPGEETQYF. CDR3 nucleotide sequence: TGCGCCAGCAGCTTGCCAGGGGAAGAGACCCAGTACTTC. Using reference TRBV5-1 and TRBJ2-5 for the parts outside the CDR3, the full variable domain is KAGVTQTPRYLIKTRGQQVTLSCSPISGHRSVSWYQQTPGQGLQFLFEYFSETQRNKGNFPGRFSGRQFSNSRSEMNVSTLELGDSALYLCASSLPGEETQYFGPGTRLLVL.